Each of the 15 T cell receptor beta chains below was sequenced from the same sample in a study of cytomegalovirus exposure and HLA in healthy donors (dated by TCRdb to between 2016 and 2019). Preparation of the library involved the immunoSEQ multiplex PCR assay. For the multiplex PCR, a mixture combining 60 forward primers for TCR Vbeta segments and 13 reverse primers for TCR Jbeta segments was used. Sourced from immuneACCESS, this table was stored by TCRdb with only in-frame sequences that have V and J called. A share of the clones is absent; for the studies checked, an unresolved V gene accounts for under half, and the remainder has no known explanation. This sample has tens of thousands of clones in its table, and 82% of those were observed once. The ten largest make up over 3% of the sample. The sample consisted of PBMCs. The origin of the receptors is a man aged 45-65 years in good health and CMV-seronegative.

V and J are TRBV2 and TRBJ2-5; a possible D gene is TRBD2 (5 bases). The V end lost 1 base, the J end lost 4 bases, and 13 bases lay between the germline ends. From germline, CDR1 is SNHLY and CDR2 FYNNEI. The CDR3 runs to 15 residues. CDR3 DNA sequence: TGTGCCAGCAGTGAAGACCTAGCAGCCCGAGAGACCCAGTACTTC. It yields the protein CASSEDLAARETQYF. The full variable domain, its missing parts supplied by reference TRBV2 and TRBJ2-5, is EPEVTQTPSHQVTQMGQEVILRCVPISNHLYFYWYRQILGQKVEFLVSFYNNEISEKSEIFDDQFSVERPDGSNFTLKIRSTKLEDSAMYFCASSEDLAARETQYFGPGTRLLVL.

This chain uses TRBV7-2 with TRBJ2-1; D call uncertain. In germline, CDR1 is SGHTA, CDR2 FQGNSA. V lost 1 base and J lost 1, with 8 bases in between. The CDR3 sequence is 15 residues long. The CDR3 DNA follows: TGTGCCAGCAGCTTAGACTCGGTGTCCTACAATGAGCAGTTCTTC. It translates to CASSLDSVSYNEQFF.

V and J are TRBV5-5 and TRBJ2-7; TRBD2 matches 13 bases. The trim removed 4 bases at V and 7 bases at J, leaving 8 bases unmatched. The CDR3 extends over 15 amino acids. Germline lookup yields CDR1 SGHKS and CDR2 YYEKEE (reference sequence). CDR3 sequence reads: CASSETSGRLWEQYF. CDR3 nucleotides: TGTGCCAGCAGCGAGACTAGCGGGAGGCTATGGGAGCAGTACTTC.

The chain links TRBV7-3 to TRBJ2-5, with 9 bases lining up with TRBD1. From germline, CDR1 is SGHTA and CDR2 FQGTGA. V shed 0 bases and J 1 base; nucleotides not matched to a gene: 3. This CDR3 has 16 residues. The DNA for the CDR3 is TGTGCCAGCAGCTTAACGGCGACAGGGGGCCAAGAGACCCAGTACTTC. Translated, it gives CASSLTATGGQETQYF.

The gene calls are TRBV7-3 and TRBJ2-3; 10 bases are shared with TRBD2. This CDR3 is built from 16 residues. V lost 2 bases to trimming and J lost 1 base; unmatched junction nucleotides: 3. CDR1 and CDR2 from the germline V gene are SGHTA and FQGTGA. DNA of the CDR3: TGTGCCAGCAGCTTAGGTGGACTAGCGGGCACAGATACGCAGTATTTT. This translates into CASSLGGLAGTDTQYF.

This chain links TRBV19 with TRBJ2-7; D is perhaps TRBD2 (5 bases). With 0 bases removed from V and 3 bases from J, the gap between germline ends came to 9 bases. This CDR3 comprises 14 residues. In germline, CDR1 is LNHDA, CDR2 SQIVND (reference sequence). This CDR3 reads CASSIELGGYEQYF. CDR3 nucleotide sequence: TGTGCCAGTAGTATAGAACTAGGAGGCTACGAGCAGTACTTC.

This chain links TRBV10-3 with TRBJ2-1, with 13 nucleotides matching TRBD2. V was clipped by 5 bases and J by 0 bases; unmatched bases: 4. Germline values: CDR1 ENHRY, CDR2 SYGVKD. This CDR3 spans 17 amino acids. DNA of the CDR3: TGTGCCATCAGTCGGACTAGCGGGGGTAGCTCCTACAATGAGCAGTTCTTC. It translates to CAISRTSGGSSYNEQFF.

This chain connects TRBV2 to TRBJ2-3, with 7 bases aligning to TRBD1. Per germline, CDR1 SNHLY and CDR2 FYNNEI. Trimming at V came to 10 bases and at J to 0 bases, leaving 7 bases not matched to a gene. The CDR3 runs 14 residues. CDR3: CATSWTGSTDTQYF. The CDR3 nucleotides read TGTGCCACTTCCTGGACAGGTAGCACAGATACGCAGTATTTT.

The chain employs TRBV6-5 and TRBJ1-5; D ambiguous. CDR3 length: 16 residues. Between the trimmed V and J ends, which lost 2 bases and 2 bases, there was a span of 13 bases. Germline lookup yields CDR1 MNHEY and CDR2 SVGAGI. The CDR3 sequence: CASSYTNDGGNQPQHF. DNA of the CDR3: TGTGCCAGCAGTTACACCAATGACGGGGGCAATCAGCCCCAGCATTTT.

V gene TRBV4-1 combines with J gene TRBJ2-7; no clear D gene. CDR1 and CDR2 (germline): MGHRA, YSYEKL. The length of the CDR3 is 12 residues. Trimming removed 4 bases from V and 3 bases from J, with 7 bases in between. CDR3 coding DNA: TGCGCCAGCAGCCTCCCTAGCTACGAGCAGTACTTC. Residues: CASSLPSYEQYF.

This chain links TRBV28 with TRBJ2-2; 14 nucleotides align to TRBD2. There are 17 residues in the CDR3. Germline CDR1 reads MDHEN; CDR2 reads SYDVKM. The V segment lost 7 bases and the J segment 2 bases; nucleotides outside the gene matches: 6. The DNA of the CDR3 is TGTGCCAGCAACCCGGGACTAGCGGGAGAAAACACCGGGGAGCTGTTTTTT. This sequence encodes CASNPGLAGENTGELFF. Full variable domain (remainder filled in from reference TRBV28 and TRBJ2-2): DVKVTQSSRYLVKRTGEKVFLECVQDMDHENMFWYRQDPGLGLRLIYFSYDVKMKEKGDIPEGYSVSREKKERFSLILESASTNQTSMYLCASNPGLAGENTGELFFGEGSRLTVL.

Here the CDR3 DNA reads TGTGCCAGCAGCTTTGGGGGGACGGGCGTTTCCTACGAGCAGTACTTC. The encoded protein is CASSFGGTGVSYEQYF. The chain uses TRBV5-4 and TRBJ2-7, with D possibly TRBD2 on 6 matching bases. This CDR3 is 16 amino acids long. With 2 bases removed from V and 1 base from J, the gap between germline ends came to 16 bases. Germline CDR1 is SGHNT and CDR2 is YYREEE (reference sequence).

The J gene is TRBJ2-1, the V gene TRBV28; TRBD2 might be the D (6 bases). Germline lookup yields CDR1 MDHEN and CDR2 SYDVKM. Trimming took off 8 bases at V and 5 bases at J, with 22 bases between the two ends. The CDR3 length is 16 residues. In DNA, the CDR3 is TGTGCCAGCCGCTCCACTGGGGCTAGCGATAACAATGAGCAGTTCTTC. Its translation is CASRSTGASDNNEQFF.

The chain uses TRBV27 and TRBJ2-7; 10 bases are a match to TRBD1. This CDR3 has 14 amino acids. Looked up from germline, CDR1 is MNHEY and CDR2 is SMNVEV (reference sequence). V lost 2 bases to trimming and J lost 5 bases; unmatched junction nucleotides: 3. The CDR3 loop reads CASSLRDRGDEQYF. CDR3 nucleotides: TGTGCCAGCAGTTTAAGGGACAGGGGTGACGAGCAGTACTTC.

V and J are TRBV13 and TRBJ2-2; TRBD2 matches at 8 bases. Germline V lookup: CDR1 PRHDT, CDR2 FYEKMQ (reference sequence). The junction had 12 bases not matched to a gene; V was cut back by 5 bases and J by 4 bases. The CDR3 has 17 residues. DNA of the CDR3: TGTGCCAGCAGCCCCCCCGGGGGGGAAAGGTTCACCGGGGAGCTGTTTTTT. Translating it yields CASSPPGGERFTGELFF.